The 15 T cell receptor beta chains below all came from one sample that was sequenced in a study of identical twins. MiXCR was run by TCRdb on the 5' RACE reads, yielding one entry per CDR3 protein. The sample contains fewer than 350,000 distinct CDR3 sequences, less than 9% of which appear only once. This sample also appeared in a second study, on yellow fever vaccine responses in identical twins.

The sample comprised memory (CD45RO+) T cells sorted from blood. Every receptor here comes from a young woman in good health.

This clonotype was detected only a few times. The chain has TRBV7-2 and TRBJ1-5, with D hard to call. The CDR3 has 14 residues. Looked up from germline, CDR1 is SGHTA and CDR2 is FQGNSA. The germline V and J ends were trimmed by 1 base and 0 bases, with 4 bases remaining between them. The CDR3 nucleotides read TGTGCCAGCAGCTTAGTGGGTAGCAATCAGCCCCAGCATTTT. Its protein product is CASSLVGSNQPQHF.

The sample holds many counts of this clonotype. The gene calls are TRBV5-1 and TRBJ1-1; D is ambiguous. Trimming pared 3 bases from V and 5 bases from J, leaving 14 bases between. From germline, CDR1 is SGHRS and CDR2 YFSETQ. The CDR3 is 14 amino acids. The CDR3 spells CASSSGEGKTEAFF. The CDR3, as DNA: TGCGCCAGCAGCTCCGGTGAGGGTAAGACTGAAGCTTTCTTT.

This clonotype was observed a handful of times. The chain couples TRBV3-1 to TRBJ1-1, with D tentatively TRBD1 (5 bases). The CDR3 has 18 amino acids. CDR1 is LGHDT and CDR2 is YNNKEL in the germline V gene (reference sequence). Trimming removed 1 base at V and 0 bases at J, with 18 bases between. The CDR3 coding sequence is TGTGCCAGCAGCCAAGTCCTTCACAGGCCCCCAATGAACACTGAAGCTTTCTTT. Amino acids: CASSQVLHRPPMNTEAFF.

The chain combines TRBV28 with TRBJ2-6, with D possibly matching TRBD1 (8 bases). The length of the CDR3 is 17 residues. V gave up 6 bases and J gave up 3 bases, with 18 bases separating them. CDR1 and CDR2 (germline): MDHEN, SYDVKM. The CDR3 nucleotides read TGTGCCAGCAGAAAACAGGGGGGGACTCTTGGGGCCAACGTCCTGACTTTC. Amino acids: CASRKQGGTLGANVLTF.

This clonotype was detected many times. V gene TRBV11-2 combines with J gene TRBJ2-2, with 8 nucleotides matching TRBD2. The V and J ends lost 1 base and 5 bases, in that order; junction bases with no gene match: 3. Looked up from germline, CDR1 is SGHAT and CDR2 is FQNNGV. The CDR3 covers 15 residues. CDR3 DNA sequence: TGTGCCAGCAGCTTAGTTGTAGCGGGAACCGGGGAGCTGTTTTTT. This translates into CASSLVVAGTGELFF.

The chain couples TRBV10-2 to TRBJ1-6; TRBD1 agrees at 11 bases. CDR1 and CDR2 from the germline V gene are WSHSY and SAAADI. The CDR3 is 21 residues long. V lost 0 bases to trimming and J lost 1 base; unmatched junction nucleotides: 11. In DNA form, the CDR3 reads TGCGCCAGCAGTGAGTCCGGACAGGGGGCCTCTCCCAGTTCCTATAATTCACCCCTCCACTTT. Translating gives CASSESGQGASPSSYNSPLHF.

In this sample, this clonotype turned up a few times. The chain couples TRBV3-1 to TRBJ2-1; 7 nucleotides match TRBD2. From germline, CDR1 is LGHDT and CDR2 YNNKEL (reference sequence). V lost 0 bases, J lost 8 bases, and 7 bases stayed unmatched. The CDR3 has 15 residues. DNA for the CDR3: TGTGCCAGCAGCCAAGATCGGAGCGGGGCCCATGAGCAGTTCTTC. Encoded protein: CASSQDRSGAHEQFF.

This clonotype was found a few times. Here the CDR3 DNA reads TGTGCCAGCAGCCCCCTCAAGGCGGGGGCAGCCCAAGAGACCCAGTACTTC. This translates into CASSPLKAGAAQETQYF. V usage is TRBV7-6 and J usage is TRBJ2-5; TRBD2 might be the D (7 bases). Trimming removed 5 bases from V and 1 base from J, with 20 bases in between. The CDR3 runs 17 residues. CDR1 is SGHVS and CDR2 is FNYEAQ in the germline V gene.

The table lists this clonotype with a few counts. The chain recombines TRBV6-5 with TRBJ2-7; no firm D call. This CDR3 is built from 16 residues. CDR1 and CDR2 (germline): MNHEY, SVGAGI. Trimming cost V 0 bases and J 3 bases, with 15 bases left between them. CDR3 sequence reads: CASSYSSRSVLYEQYV. The DNA of the CDR3 is TGTGCCAGCAGTTACTCGAGTAGGTCCGTTCTCTACGAGCAGTACGTC.

The rearrangement uses TRBV12-3 or TRBV12-4 and TRBJ2-4; 13 bases are shared with TRBD2. Unmatched junction bases numbered 13, after V lost 8 bases and J lost 3 bases. This CDR3 contains 18 residues. Here the CDR3 reads CASCPGTSGAGIKNIQYF. In DNA form, the CDR3 reads TGTGCCAGCTGTCCAGGGACTAGCGGGGCCGGGATCAAAAACATTCAGTACTTC.

This clonotype was found many times. This chain uses TRBV4-1 with TRBJ2-4; D is undetermined. The CDR3 length is 16 residues. Germline loops: CDR1 MGHRA, CDR2 YSYEKL. The V end lost 1 base, the J end lost 0 bases, and 10 bases lay between the germline ends. CDR3 coding DNA: TGCGCCAGCAGCCAAGCCAGTAACCTAGCCAAAAACATTCAGTACTTC. It specifies CASSQASNLAKNIQYF.

In its sample, this clonotype was seen a few times. CDR3 bases: TGTGCCAGCAGCCCGCGACAGAGCACAGATACGCAGTATTTT. Translated: CASSPRQSTDTQYF. The genes are TRBV7-9 and TRBJ2-3; D is perhaps TRBD1 (5 bases). Looked up from germline, CDR1 is SEHNR and CDR2 is FQNEAQ (reference sequence). The CDR3 sequence is 14 residues long. V was pared by 5 bases and J by 0 bases, with 9 bases between.

This clonotype was counted a few times. This chain joins TRBV7-2 and TRBJ1-3, with 7 bases lining up with TRBD1. The V gene's germline CDR1 is SGHTA and CDR2 FQGNSA. There are 14 residues in the CDR3. The J segment lost 4 bases and the V segment lost 7 bases, leaving 7 bases of the junction unmatched. The DNA of the CDR3 is TGTGCCAGCACCACAGGGGTTGCAGGAAACACCATATATTTT. Translation gives CASTTGVAGNTIYF.

This clonotype came up many times. This chain uses TRBV12-3 or TRBV12-4 with TRBJ2-1; either TRBD1 or TRBD2 may supply D (5 bases each). This CDR3 is built from 14 residues. The V and J ends lost 6 bases and 9 bases respectively, with 18 bases between them. The CDR3 reads CASSPPSGGPEQFF. CDR3 DNA: TGTGCCAGCAGCCCTCCGAGTGGGGGTCCTGAGCAGTTCTTC.

Worth noting for this clonotype: Because the CDR3 is missing its conserved closing phenylalanine or tryptophan, this is likely a read error. This chain joins TRBV4-1 and TRBJ1-2; D call uncertain. From germline, CDR1 is MGHRA and CDR2 YSYEKL. Trimming took 0 bases from V and 4 from J, leaving 9 bases between them. This CDR3 has 14 amino acids. The CDR3 bases are TGCGCCAGCAGCCAAGATCTGAACCCCTATGGCTACACCTCC. Its translation: CASSQDLNPYGYTS.